This is a list of T cell receptor beta chains from one sample in a study of T cells in Graves' hyperthyroidism and ophthalmopathy. In TCRdb, the multiplex PCR reads were re-called with MiXCR into one record per CDR3 protein. Seen here are around 390,000 distinct CDR3 sequences, roughly 15% observed once, and the top ten hold about 20%. Sequences were obtained from blood. All receptors derive from a woman under 40 with Graves' ophthalmopathy. Each CDR3 is given with its conserved first and last residue. Fields, in order: J gene, CDR3 length, V gene, clone size, D gene, CDR3 DNA, CDR3 protein. The D gene is left open where the match is weak. A clone size is listed for some rows: how often the clone was seen (once, few, many), or a class if it is expanded.

>TRBJ2-1|14|TRBV19|NA|NA
TGTGCCAGTGCAGCGGTAAGCTCCTACAATGAGCAGTTCTTC
CASAAVSSYNEQFF
>TRBJ2-3|18|TRBV9|NA|TRBD1
TGTGCCGGCAGCGTAGGTTATTTTGGACAGGGTTATACAGATACGCAGTATTTT
CAGSVGYFGQGYTDTQYF
>TRBJ1-2|15|TRBV12-3/TRBV12-4|many|NA
TGTGCCAGCAGTTTATCATCCGGGACTAACTATGGCTACACCTTC
CASSLSSGTNYGYTF
>TRBJ2-7|15|TRBV28|many|TRBD1
TGTGCCAGCAGTTCCATTCGGACAGGATTTTACGAGCAGTACTTC
CASSSIRTGFYEQYF
>TRBJ2-3|15|TRBV7-9|many|TRBD2
TGTGCCAGCAGCCGGACTAGCGCGAGCACAGATACGCAGTATTTT
CASSRTSASTDTQYF
>TRBJ2-7|14|TRBV10-3|NA|NA
TGTGCCATCAGTACGAAGGACGGGCCCCACGAGCAGTACTTC
CAISTKDGPHEQYF
>TRBJ1-1|14|TRBV2|once|NA
TGTGCCAGCAGTGTACGGACGGTGAACACTGAAGCTTTCTTT
CASSVRTVNTEAFF
>TRBJ2-4|16|TRBV7-9|many|TRBD1
TGTGCCAGCAGCTTATCCTACAGGGGTTCCAAAAACATTCAGTACTTC
CASSLSYRGSKNIQYF
>TRBJ2-2|14|TRBV30|NA|NA
TGTGCCTGGAGGGAGGGGGGCGAGACCGGGGAGCTGTTTTTT
CAWREGGETGELFF
>TRBJ2-3|16|TRBV27|NA|TRBD1
TGTGCCAGCAGTTTGCTCGACAGGGGAGAACCAGATACGCAGTATTTT
CASSLLDRGEPDTQYF
>TRBJ1-6|14|TRBV27|NA|NA
TGTGCCAGCAGTGCCCCCGGAAAAAATTCACCCCTCCACTTT
CASSAPGKNSPLHF
>TRBJ1-3|15|TRBV7-9|many|TRBD1
TGTGCCAGCAGCAAAGGACAGGACTCTGGAAACACCATATATTTT
CASSKGQDSGNTIYF
>TRBJ2-7|15|TRBV28|many|TRBD2
TGTGCCAGCAGTTCGGTTACGGGGGGGACCCTCGAGCAGTACTTC
CASSSVTGGTLEQYF
>TRBJ1-2|15|TRBV18|many|TRBD1
TGTGCCAGCTCATCTCCTGGACAGGGTCATTATGGCTACACCTTC
CASSSPGQGHYGYTF
>TRBJ1-1|14|TRBV6-9|few|NA
TGTGCCAGCAGTTATTCCCCAGCGAGCACTGAAGCTTTCTTT
CASSYSPASTEAFF
>TRBJ1-5|16|TRBV29-1|many|NA
TGCAGCGTTGAAGGACTTGAGGGTAGGAGCAATCAGCCCCAGCATTTT
CSVEGLEGRSNQPQHF
>TRBJ2-2|16|TRBV5-5|NA|NA
TGTGCCAGCAGCTTGAGGTGGGGTCTTAACACCGGGGAGCTGTTTTTT
CASSLRWGLNTGELFF
>TRBJ2-7|16|TRBV5-1|many|TRBD1
TGCGCCAGCAGCCTAATGGCGACAGGGGGTATCCACGAGCAGTACTTC
CASSLMATGGIHEQYF
>TRBJ1-1|15|TRBV5-6|many|NA
TGTGCCAGCAGCTCACTGAACGGACGGCCCACTGAAGCTTTCTTT
CASSSLNGRPTEAFF
>TRBJ2-5|16|TRBV5-6|many|NA
TGTGCCAGCAGCTCACCGGGGAACTTAGCTTCGGGGACCCAGTACTTC
CASSSPGNLASGTQYF
>TRBJ2-1|17|TRBV10-3|few|TRBD2
TGTGCCATCAGTGGGACGACTGGCGGGGGGGCCTACAATGAGCAGTTCTTC
CAISGTTGGGAYNEQFF
>TRBJ1-2|15|TRBV7-8|few|NA
TGTGCCAGCACCTTAACTTCGACTAGAAACTATGGCTACACCTTC
CASTLTSTRNYGYTF
>TRBJ1-5|17|TRBV6-1|many|NA
TGTGCCGGAAGTCATCCAGGCATGGGGCTCTTCGCTCAGCCCCAGCATTTT
CAGSHPGMGLFAQPQHF
>TRBJ1-2|16|TRBV6-1|NA|TRBD1
TGTGCCAGCAGGACAAAGGAGGGGGCTTCTAACTATGGCTACACCTTC
CASRTKEGASNYGYTF
>TRBJ1-6|14|TRBV11-2|many|NA
TGTGCCAGCCGACCACGGGCAGACAATTCACCCCTCCACTTT
CASRPRADNSPLHF
>TRBJ1-2|14|TRBV9|few|NA
TGTGCCAGCAGCGTAGGCTCCGTTAACTATGGCTACACCTTC
CASSVGSVNYGYTF
>TRBJ1-5|14|TRBV30|many|NA
TGTGCCTGGAGTGTAGGGGGGGGGACTCAGCCCCAGCATTTT
CAWSVGGGTQPQHF
>TRBJ2-7|16|TRBV20-1|many|NA
TGCAGTGCTAGAGCCAGCAGGGGAACCCTCTCCTACGAGCAGTACTTC
CSARASRGTLSYEQYF
>TRBJ2-7|16|TRBV15|many|TRBD1
TGTGCCACCAGCAGAGGCTGGGGGACAGGGGGCAGCGAGCAGTACTTC
CATSRGWGTGGSEQYF
>TRBJ1-2|13|TRBV20-1|many|NA
TGCAGTGCCCCTTTGGGGGGCAAATATGGCTACACCTTC
CSAPLGGKYGYTF
>TRBJ1-2|14|TRBV6-1|many|NA
TGTGCCAGCAGACAGGGAATCTCTAACTATGGCTACACCTTC
CASRQGISNYGYTF
>TRBJ1-4|14|TRBV2|few|TRBD1
TGTGCCAGCAGCCGTGACAGGGAAGGGGAAAAACTGTTTTTT
CASSRDREGEKLFF
>TRBJ2-4|13|TRBV2|NA|NA
TGTGCCAGCAGTGACAGGGTTGGTGTCATTCAGTACTTC
CASSDRVGVIQYF
>TRBJ2-7|13|TRBV6-4|few|NA
TGTGCCAGCAGTGCTGGGGCGGTGGACGAGCAGTACTTC
CASSAGAVDEQYF
>TRBJ2-5|15|TRBV6-2/TRBV6-3|NA|NA
TGTGCCAGCAGTTACGCGGGGGCGATACAAGAGACCCAGTACTTC
CASSYAGAIQETQYF
>TRBJ1-2|12|TRBV29-1|NA|NA
TGCAGCGCCGCGGAGGGCGACTATGGCTACACCTTC
CSAAEGDYGYTF
>TRBJ1-2|11|TRBV29-1|many|NA
TGCAGCGTTGAACACAGCTATGGCTACACCTTC
CSVEHSYGYTF
>TRBJ2-3|17|TRBV28|many|TRBD2
TGTGCCAGCAGACCCTACTTAGCGGGGGAGGCACAGTCTACGCAGTATTTT
CASRPYLAGEAQSTQYF
>TRBJ2-3|16|TRBV11-2|many|NA
TGTGCCAGCAGCTTCTTCCGGGACACTAGCACAGATACGCAGTATTTT
CASSFFRDTSTDTQYF